The 10 T cell receptor beta chains given below trace back to one sample, sequenced in a study of neurological immune-mediated disorders. TCRdb re-analysed the 5' RACE reads in MiXCR, keeping a single row per CDR3 protein. This sample yields 65,000 to 80,000 distinct CDR3 sequences, of which roughly 4.4% are seen a single time; 2% to 2.5% belongs to the top ten. The source material was PBMCs. These receptors were collected from a woman aged 70-85 years with multiple sclerosis.

To note about this clonotype: This may stem from a read error, because a much larger clone lies one nucleotide away. The genes are TRBV5-5 and TRBJ2-1; D unclear. This CDR3 is 14 amino acids long. Looked up from germline, CDR1 is SGHKS and CDR2 is YYEKEE (reference sequence). The CDR3 region has the DNA TGTGCCAGTATCCATCGGGCCATCGACAATGCGCAGTTCTTC. It encodes CASIHRAIDNAQFF.

Many counts were recorded for this clonotype. This chain connects TRBV12-3 or TRBV12-4 to TRBJ2-7; TRBD2 matches 12 bases. The trim removed 6 bases at V and 1 base at J, leaving 4 bases unmatched. The CDR3 is 15 amino acids. This chain's CDR3 is CASSSSGRASYEQYF. The DNA of the CDR3 is TGTGCCAGCAGCTCTAGCGGGAGGGCTTCCTACGAGCAGTACTTC.

This clonotype was counted at least ten times. J is TRBJ2-3 and V is TRBV4-1; D unclear. The germline V and J ends were trimmed by 1 base and 6 bases, with 11 bases remaining between them. The germline gives CDR1 MGHRA, CDR2 YSYEKL. This CDR3 spans 14 amino acids. CDR3 nucleotide sequence: TGCGCCAGCAGCCAAGTAATGGGAAGGGATACGCAGTATTTT. Protein: CASSQVMGRDTQYF.

This clonotype was counted ten times or more. This chain uses TRBV6-5 with TRBJ1-2; D is unclear. Between the trimmed V and J ends, which lost 2 bases and 7 bases, there was a span of 11 bases. Germline lookup yields CDR1 MNHEY and CDR2 SVGAGI. This CDR3 comprises 13 residues. Here the CDR3 reads CASSYGGSGGYTF. CDR3 coding DNA: TGTGCCAGCAGTTACGGAGGGTCCGGTGGCTACACCTTC.

This clonotype was detected ten times or more. The V and J genes are TRBV29-1 and TRBJ2-1, with D maybe TRBD2 (6 bases). This CDR3 contains 14 residues. Germline CDR1 reads SQVTM; CDR2 reads ANQGSEA. V was pared by 7 bases and J by 8 bases, with 21 bases between. CDR3 nucleotide sequence: TGCAGCGCCGTGGCAGGAGGGCCGGGGGATGAGCAGTTCTTC. This encodes CSAVAGGPGDEQFF.

This clonotype was counted a single time. This may be a read error, as it is one base from a much larger clone. The CDR3 ends on some other residue instead of the conserved phenylalanine or tryptophan, so this is likely a read error. This chain joins TRBV5-1 and TRBJ2-7, with no clear D. V was cut by 4 bases and J by 6 bases, with 8 bases left in between. This CDR3 contains 11 residues. In germline, CDR1 is SGHRS, CDR2 YFSETQ. DNA of the CDR3: TGCGCCAGCAGCCTAGTGGGCGAGCAGTACTGC. This sequence encodes CASSLVGEQYC.

This clonotype was seen many times. The CDR3 bases are TGTGCCAGCAGTTACTCGAATAAGGGGGAAGCTTTCTTT. It specifies CASSYSNKGEAFF. The rearrangement uses TRBV6-5 and TRBJ1-1, with D maybe TRBD1 (5 bases). Germline V gene lookup returns CDR1 MNHEY and CDR2 SVGAGI. V lost 0 bases and J 8 bases, leaving 10 bases between the germline ends. The CDR3 runs 13 residues.

This clonotype was counted at least ten times. V and J are TRBV7-2 and TRBJ2-3, with TRBD2 identical over 7 bases. The germline gives CDR1 SGHTA, CDR2 FQGNSA. This CDR3 contains 15 residues. The ends lost 0 bases at V and 3 bases at J; junction bases unmatched: 3. The chain's CDR3 is CASSLALAVTDTQYF. CDR3 nucleotide sequence: TGTGCCAGCAGCTTAGCGCTAGCGGTGACAGATACGCAGTATTTT.

This clonotype was detected only a few times. The CDR3 region is CASSLEGLDTGELFF. The CDR3, as DNA: TGCGCCAGCAGCTTGGAGGGTCTTGACACCGGGGAGCTGTTTTTT. The chain combines TRBV5-1 with TRBJ2-2, with D unresolved. In germline, CDR1 is SGHRS, CDR2 YFSETQ. The CDR3 covers 15 residues. Trimming removed 0 bases at V and 3 bases at J, with 9 bases between.

This clonotype showed up many times. The chain joins TRBV12-3 or TRBV12-4 to TRBJ1-4; no firm D call. Deletions cut 0 bases from V and 8 bases from J, with 16 bases between. The CDR3 loop spans 16 amino acids. The CDR3 loop is CASSLARGRAREKLFF. Here the CDR3 DNA reads TGTGCCAGCAGTTTAGCGCGCGGACGGGCACGGGAAAAACTGTTTTTT.